These 27 T cell receptor beta chains originate from one sample sequenced in a study of T cells in Graves' hyperthyroidism and ophthalmopathy. RNA transcripts gave rise to amplified TCR beta CDR3 regions. HTBI primers drove first-round RT-PCR of the TCR CDR3. TCRdb re-called the multiplex PCR reads with MiXCR, one entry per CDR3 protein. The data show 650,000 to 750,000 distinct CDR3 sequences, 12% to 15% seen once. Input material: blood. The receptors here all came from a young woman with Graves' hyperthyroidism.

The chain recombines TRBV12-3 or TRBV12-4 with TRBJ1-4; 9 nucleotides line up with TRBD1. CDR3 length equals 14 residues. Trimming cost V 5 bases and J 11 bases; bases outside gene matches: 9. The CDR3 here is CASSRQGGGGKLFF. CDR3 in DNA: TGTGCCAGCAGTCGACAGGGGGGCGGTGGGAAACTGTTTTTT.

Comment on this clonotype: This may be a read error, as it is one base from a much larger clone. This chain uses TRBV7-2 with TRBJ2-7; 12 bases are shared with TRBD2. With the DNA end fitting TRBJ2-1 better, the J assignment may be wrong. This CDR3 is built from 18 residues. Per germline, CDR1 SGHTA and CDR2 FQGNSA. This CDR3 reads CASSQEGSLLAGGYEQFF. The CDR3 nucleotides read TGCGCCAGCAGCCAAGAGGGCTCCCTACTAGCGGGAGGATACGAGCAGTTCTTC.

This sequence joins TRBV12-3 or TRBV12-4 and TRBJ2-5, with D possibly being TRBD1 or TRBD2 (5 bases each). CDR3 length: 14 amino acids. Trimming shortened V by 6 bases and J by 1 base, and 12 bases separated the two germline ends. CDR3 bases: TGTGCCAGCAGGGGATGGGACGGCCAAGAGACCCAGTACTTC. Translation gives CASRGWDGQETQYF.

This rearrangement joins TRBV28 to TRBJ2-1, with a possible D match to TRBD2 (7 bases). The last part of the DNA fits TRBJ2-7 better; the J call may be wrong. Germline loops: CDR1 MDHEN, CDR2 SYDVKM. There are 16 residues in the CDR3. As DNA, the CDR3 is TGTGCCAGCAGCCCCAGGGGCGGGGGTTCCTACAATGAGCAGTACTTC. It encodes CASSPRGGGSYNEQYF.

The sample holds a few counts of this clonotype. The rearrangement uses TRBV12-3 or TRBV12-4 and TRBJ1-6, with a possible D match to TRBD1 (5 bases). The V and J ends lost 5 bases and 9 bases respectively, with 26 bases between them. The CDR3 runs 18 residues. The CDR3 loop is CASSPGPGRRGYGSPLHF. CDR3 nucleotide sequence: TGTGCCAGCAGTCCGGGACCGGGACGGAGGGGATATGGTTCACCCCTCCACTTT.

In its sample, this clonotype was seen many times. The chain joins TRBV28 to TRBJ2-3; 12 bases match TRBD2. Germline assignment: CDR1 MDHEN and CDR2 SYDVKM. The V segment lost 4 bases and the J segment 5 bases; nucleotides outside the gene matches: 10. The CDR3 loop spans 17 amino acids. The CDR3 protein is CASSSGLAGPVLDTQYF. The CDR3 region has the DNA TGTGCCAGCAGTTCTGGACTAGCGGGACCGGTTTTAGATACGCAGTATTTT.

The table lists this clonotype with a few counts. The chain uses TRBV29-1 and TRBJ1-1; the D gene is possibly TRBD1 (5 bases). Per germline, CDR1 SQVTM and CDR2 ANQGSEA. Between the trimmed V and J ends, which lost 0 bases and 2 bases, there was a span of 10 bases. This CDR3 region has 14 residues. As DNA, the CDR3 is TGCAGCGTTGAAGACACCCAGGGAAACACTGAAGCTTTCTTT. It encodes CSVEDTQGNTEAFF.

CDR3 sequence reads: CASSYSIIALPRITDTQYF. CDR3 in DNA: TGTGCCAGCAGTTACTCGATTATTGCACTCCCCCGAATCACAGATACGCAGTATTTT. V is TRBV6-5 and J is TRBJ2-3; D gene ambiguous. V shed 0 bases and J shed 2 bases, with 21 bases lying between them. The CDR3 is 19 amino acids. Looked up from germline, CDR1 is MNHEY and CDR2 is SVGAGI.

This clonotype showed up many times. This chain connects TRBV11-2 to TRBJ2-2; TRBD1 agrees at 9 bases. The junction had 7 bases not matched to a gene; V was cut back by 1 base and J by 4 bases. The germline V gene encodes CDR1 SGHAT and CDR2 FQNNGV. The length of the CDR3 is 17 residues. The chain's CDR3 is CASSLGTGVVITGELFF. The CDR3 DNA sequence: TGTGCCAGCAGCTTAGGGACAGGGGTGGTTATCACCGGGGAGCTGTTTTTT.

This clonotype has ten or more counts. The chain recombines TRBV5-8 with TRBJ2-3; tentatively, D is TRBD2 (6 bases). Germline lookup yields CDR1 SGHTS and CDR2 YDEGEE. Trimming stripped 4 bases from V and 1 base from J, with 10 bases between. The CDR3 extends over 14 amino acids. As DNA, the CDR3 is TGTGCCAGCAGCCGGGACTCCCGCACAGATACGCAGTATTTT. This translates into CASSRDSRTDTQYF. Full variable domain (outside the CDR3, taken from reference TRBV5-8 and TRBJ2-3): EAGVTQSPTHLIKTRGQQATLRCSPISGHTSVYWYQQALGLGLQFLLWYDEGEERNRGNFPPRFSGRQFPNYSSELNVNALELEDSALYLCASSRDSRTDTQYFGPGTRLTVL.

The rearrangement joins TRBV6-1 to TRBJ2-1, with D unresolved. Germline V gene sequence: CDR1 MNHNS, CDR2 SASEGT. V lost 6 bases, J lost 6 bases, and 12 bases lay in between. The length of the CDR3 is 13 residues. The CDR3 DNA sequence: TGTGCCAGCAGATTGGACCTAGGCAATGAGCAGTTCTTC. As protein: CASRLDLGNEQFF.

This chain uses TRBV19 with TRBJ2-7, with TRBD2 identical over 10 bases. In germline, CDR1 is LNHDA, CDR2 SQIVND (reference sequence). CDR3 length: 14 amino acids. V shed 6 bases and J 7 bases; nucleotides not matched to a gene: 9. This CDR3 is CASSSLAGVREQYF. The CDR3 DNA is TGTGCCAGTAGCAGCCTAGCGGGAGTAAGGGAGCAGTACTTC.

The chain recombines TRBV6-2 or TRBV6-3 with TRBJ2-4, with D tentatively TRBD2 (5 bases). The germline CDR1 and CDR2 sequences are MNHEY and SVGEGT. The CDR3 runs to 10 residues. The DNA for the CDR3 is TGTGTGGTAGGAGGAAACATTCAGTACTTC. As protein: CVVGGNIQYF.

This clonotype was found many times. V usage is TRBV12-3 or TRBV12-4 and J usage is TRBJ2-4; TRBD2 agrees at 15 bases. V trimming: 4 bases; J trimming: 0 bases; junction bases outside the gene matches: 4. This CDR3 spans 18 amino acids. In DNA, the CDR3 is TGTGCCAGCAGTTCGAGGACTAGCGGGAGGGTAGCCAAAAACATTCAGTACTTC. Amino acids: CASSSRTSGRVAKNIQYF.

This CDR3 is CSVDENTEAFF. In DNA form, the CDR3 reads TGCAGCGTTGATGAGAACACTGAAGCTTTCTTT. This rearrangement joins TRBV29-1 to TRBJ1-1; D unresolved. The V end was cut by 3 bases, the J end by 1 base, with 3 bases between. Germline V gives CDR1 SQVTM, CDR2 ANQGSEA. CDR3 length equals 11 residues.

Note on this clonotype: Germline and junction disagree at one end, which may indicate a read error. J is TRBJ2-7 and V is TRBV2; 10 bases match TRBD2. This CDR3 comprises 17 residues. Germline values: CDR1 SNHLY, CDR2 FYNNEI. The CDR3 here is CASRRGLAGARSYGQYF. CDR3 sequence (DNA): TGTGCCAGCAGGAGGGGCCTAGCGGGAGCCCGCTCCTACGGGCAGTACTTC.

This chain links TRBV25-1 with TRBJ1-3; 9 bases align to TRBD1. Germline loops: CDR1 MGHDK, CDR2 SYGVNS. V dropped 4 bases and J dropped 4; count of bases not matched to a gene: 8. The CDR3 contains 16 residues. DNA of the CDR3: TGTGCCAGCAGTGGTCCCGGGACAGGGTCCGGAAACACCATATATTTT. It translates to CASSGPGTGSGNTIYF.

Many counts were recorded for this clonotype. CDR3 in DNA: TGTGCCAGCAGGATTACCCACAATGAGCAGTTCTTC. Translated, it gives CASRITHNEQFF. The rearrangement uses TRBV11-2 and TRBJ2-1, with unresolved D. This CDR3 is built from 12 residues. V was trimmed by 6 bases and J by 5 bases, leaving 8 bases between them. CDR1 and CDR2 (germline): SGHAT, FQNNGV.

This clonotype occurred many times. The chain combines TRBV27 with TRBJ2-5, with D perhaps matching TRBD2 (5 bases). This CDR3 region has 13 residues. CDR1 MNHEY and CDR2 SMNVEV come from the germline V gene (reference sequence). V lost 3 bases and J 4 bases, leaving 9 bases between the germline ends. The chain's CDR3 is CASSFLEGETQYF. CDR3 coding DNA: TGTGCCAGCAGTTTCCTTGAGGGAGAGACCCAGTACTTC.

This clonotype was seen many times. The chain employs TRBV7-6 and TRBJ2-3, with 7 nucleotides matching TRBD1. Per the germline V gene, CDR1 is SGHVS and CDR2 is FNYEAQ. The CDR3 is 17 residues long. J was trimmed by 6 bases and V by 4 bases; bases with no gene match: 16. In nucleotides, the CDR3 is TGTGCCAGCAGCTCCCTAACACCGACTCAGGGGGATGATACGCAGTATTTT. Translation gives CASSSLTPTQGDDTQYF.

This clonotype was counted ten times or more. The V gene is TRBV2, the J gene TRBJ1-2; possible D gene TRBD1, 5 bases. Germline assignment: CDR1 SNHLY and CDR2 FYNNEI. V shed 3 bases and J shed 5 bases, with 13 bases lying between them. This CDR3 is built from 14 residues. The CDR3 nucleotides read TGTGCCAGCAGTGAGGAGACAGCTTCTTATGGCTACACCTTC. Residues: CASSEETASYGYTF.

This clonotype occurred many times. This chain uses TRBV3-1 with TRBJ2-1; 7 nucleotides match TRBD2. Per germline, CDR1 LGHDT and CDR2 YNNKEL (reference sequence). The CDR3 totals 19 residues. The V and J ends lost 0 bases and 2 bases, in that order; junction bases with no gene match: 13. This CDR3 reads CASSQEGTWRERAYNEQFF. The CDR3, as DNA: TGTGCCAGCAGCCAAGAAGGGACGTGGCGGGAGCGGGCCTACAATGAGCAGTTCTTC.

In this sample, this clonotype turned up a few times. The J gene is TRBJ1-3, the V gene TRBV28, with 7 bases aligning to TRBD1. From germline, CDR1 is MDHEN and CDR2 SYDVKM. This CDR3 is 17 amino acids long. V trimming: 6 bases; J trimming: 0 bases; junction bases outside the gene matches: 11. The CDR3 here is CASSVGTVVYSGNTIYF. For the CDR3, the DNA is TGTGCCAGCAGCGTTGGGACAGTCGTGTACTCTGGAAACACCATATATTTT.

This clonotype was counted a few times. The chain is built from TRBV7-9 and TRBJ2-7; the match to TRBD2 covers 10 bases. The length of the CDR3 is 13 residues. With 4 bases clipped from V and 10 bases from J, the junction kept 7 bases outside the gene matches. Germline CDR1 reads SEHNR; CDR2 reads FQNEAQ (reference sequence). The CDR3 DNA follows: TGTGCCAGCAGCTCTGGTGGACTAGCGGATCAGTACTTC. Translating gives CASSSGGLADQYF.

This clonotype came up a few times. The chain uses TRBV5-5 and TRBJ2-2; D may be TRBD2 (6 bases). The CDR3 contains 14 residues. CDR1 and CDR2 (germline): SGHKS, YYEKEE (reference sequence). V dropped 4 bases and J dropped 6 bases, with 13 bases sitting between them. CDR3 nucleotides: TGTGCCAGCAGCCCCGGGGGTAGCCCCGGGGAGCTGTTTTTT. Translation: CASSPGGSPGELFF.

The chain is built from TRBV7-9 and TRBJ1-2, with a tentative D call TRBD1 (5 bases). Trimming stripped 6 bases from V and 8 bases from J, with 16 bases between. The CDR3 is 13 residues long. Germline V gives CDR1 SEHNR, CDR2 FQNEAQ (reference sequence). The CDR3 nucleotides are TGTGCCAGCAGACCCACCGGGACTGAGGGCTACACCTTC. Translated: CASRPTGTEGYTF.

This clonotype was picked up a small number of times. The chain links TRBV7-3 to TRBJ1-1; D might be TRBD1 (6 bases). V dropped 6 bases and J dropped 6 bases, with 17 bases sitting between them. The CDR3 contains 14 residues. The germline V gene encodes CDR1 SGHTA and CDR2 FQGTGA. The chain's CDR3 is CASSQGQPGSEAFF. CDR3 coding DNA: TGTGCCAGCAGTCAAGGACAGCCGGGGTCTGAAGCTTTCTTT. The entire variable domain, with the rest obtained from reference TRBV7-3 and TRBJ1-1, is as follows: GAGVSQTPSNKVTEKGKYVELRCDPISGHTALYWYRQSLGQGPEFLIYFQGTGAADDSGLPNDRFFAVRPEGSVSTLKIQRTERGDSAVYLCASSQGQPGSEAFFGQGTRLTVV.